The 26 T cell receptor beta chains listed next were all sequenced from one sample in a study of vaccination effects on CD4 cells after COVID-19. These TCRs' antigens remain unknown. Antigen-specific CD4+ T cells expanded by the ViraFEST assay with viral peptide pools were then sequenced. Subsequent to 10 days of culture, CD4+ T cells were isolated. Each participant was administered two doses of either the BNT162b2 or the mRNA-1273 vaccine. Profiling relied on immunoSEQ multiplex PCR, and the TCRdb table lists in-frame clones only, not all of them. The sample shows fewer than 85,000 clones, under 85% of them seen only once. Sequenced material: CD4+ T cells from PBMCs cultured with HCoV-OC43 spike peptides, taken after COVID-19 vaccination. Subset described: HCoV-OC43 spike overlapping peptide pool stimulation. The receptors shown here come from a human donor who received a COVID-19 vaccine.

J is TRBJ1-2 and V is TRBV28; 7 bases are a match to TRBD1. CDR3 length equals 15 residues. The V segment lost 3 bases and the J segment 9 bases; nucleotides outside the gene matches: 13. CDR1 and CDR2 from the germline V gene are MDHEN and SYDVKM. CDR3 amino acids: CASSFWGQTVISYTF. In DNA, the CDR3 is TGTGCCAGCAGTTTTTGGGGACAGACTGTAATAAGCTACACCTTC.

This sequence joins TRBV18 and TRBJ2-5; TRBD2 matches at 13 bases. CDR1 is KGHSH, CDR2 LQKENI, per germline. V was clipped by 3 bases and J by 2 bases; unmatched bases: 3. The length of the CDR3 is 16 residues. CDR3 region: CASSPRLAGGQETQYF. The CDR3 DNA reads as TGTGCCAGCTCACCCCGACTAGCGGGGGGACAAGAGACCCAGTACTTC.

The V and J genes are TRBV6-5 and TRBJ2-5; D gene unclear. The CDR3 is 11 residues long. V lost 9 bases and J 1 base, leaving 6 bases between the germline ends. The germline V gene has CDR1 MNHEY and CDR2 SVGAGI. The CDR3 sequence is CASDFQETQYF. CDR3 bases: TGTGCCAGTGACTTCCAAGAGACCCAGTACTTC.

As DNA, the CDR3 is TGTGCCAGCAGCTTGGATACAGGGTTTGATGAGCAGTTCTTC. As protein: CASSLDTGFDEQFF. The chain uses TRBV7-2 and TRBJ2-1; D is possibly TRBD1 (6 bases). The CDR3 has 14 amino acids. CDR1 and CDR2 (germline): SGHTA, FQGNSA. Trimming left V 3 bases short and J 8 bases short, with 14 bases between. Full variable domain (rest looked up from reference TRBV7-2 and TRBJ2-1): GAGVSQSPSNKVTEKGKDVELRCDPISGHTALYWYRQSLGQGLEFLIYFQGNSAPDKSGLPSDRFSAERTGGSVSTLTIQRTQQEDSAVYLCASSLDTGFDEQFFGPGTRLTVL.

This clone was detected only a few times. The chain joins TRBV7-3 to TRBJ1-4; 8 nucleotides match TRBD1. With 0 bases clipped from V and 7 bases from J, the junction kept 4 bases outside the gene matches. The CDR3 is 15 amino acids. Germline loops: CDR1 SGHTA, CDR2 FQGTGA. CDR3 residues: CASSLTGTGPEKLFF. DNA for the CDR3: TGTGCCAGCAGCTTAACCGGGACAGGACCTGAAAAACTGTTTTTT.

The V call is TRBV4-3, the J call TRBJ1-1; 7 bases are a match to TRBD1. Germline lookup yields CDR1 LGHNA and CDR2 YSLEER. Trimming cost V 3 bases and J 1 base; bases outside gene matches: 14. CDR3 length: 18 residues. As DNA, the CDR3 is TGCGCCAGCAGCCACCCAAAAGGCACAGGGGTAAAGAACACTGAAGCTTTCTTT. Protein product: CASSHPKGTGVKNTEAFF.

The chain is built from TRBV13 and TRBJ1-4; D is perhaps TRBD1 (5 bases). The germline gives CDR1 PRHDT, CDR2 FYEKMQ (reference sequence). Trimming pared 0 bases from V and 11 bases from J, leaving 22 bases between. The CDR3 runs to 17 residues. CDR3 nucleotide sequence: TGTGCCAGCAGCTTAGGGCGGCCGGGACTCCTTTTGGGGAAACTGTTTTTT. It codes for CASSLGRPGLLLGKLFF.

This clone has just a few counts. The V gene is TRBV7-2, the J gene TRBJ1-2; 7 nucleotides align to TRBD1. The CDR3 is made up of 17 amino acids. Unmatched junction bases numbered 18, after V lost 5 bases and J lost 6 bases. Germline-derived CDR1 and CDR2 are SGHTA and FQGNSA. The CDR3 sequence is CASSGLLAGARGNGYTF. CDR3 nucleotides: TGTGCCAGCAGCGGTCTCTTGGCCGGGGCCAGGGGGAATGGCTACACCTTC. Variable domain in full (rest from reference TRBV7-2 and TRBJ1-2): GAGVSQSPSNKVTEKGKDVELRCDPISGHTALYWYRQSLGQGLEFLIYFQGNSAPDKSGLPSDRFSAERTGGSVSTLTIQRTQQEDSAVYLCASSGLLAGARGNGYTFGSGTRLTVV.

The rearrangement joins TRBV4-1 to TRBJ1-4, with a tentative D call TRBD1 (5 bases). This CDR3 region has 15 residues. Trimming shortened V by 4 bases and J by 2 bases, and 11 bases separated the two germline ends. Germline V gives CDR1 MGHRA, CDR2 YSYEKL. The CDR3 spells CASSPNWGTNEKLFF. CDR3 DNA: TGCGCCAGCAGCCCCAATTGGGGGACTAATGAAAAACTGTTTTTT.

The V and J genes are TRBV5-1 and TRBJ1-2; 7 bases are shared with TRBD1. V trimming: 4 bases; J trimming: 4 bases; junction bases outside the gene matches: 10. This CDR3 is 15 amino acids long. From germline, CDR1 is SGHRS and CDR2 YFSETQ. This CDR3 is CASSKLGGSGYGYTF. CDR3 sequence (DNA): TGCGCCAGCAGCAAATTAGGGGGCTCGGGCTATGGCTACACCTTC.

The V gene is TRBV24-1, the J gene TRBJ1-2; D gene unclear. This CDR3 region has 15 residues. Germline V gives CDR1 KGHDR, CDR2 SFDVKD. Trimming stripped 5 bases from V and 2 bases from J, with 14 bases between. Here the CDR3 DNA reads TGTGCCACCAGTGGAATGGGAGACGGGAACTATGGCTACACCTTC. As protein: CATSGMGDGNYGYTF.

V and J are TRBV19 and TRBJ1-4; 9 positions match TRBD1. Germline CDR1 and CDR2: LNHDA and SQIVND (reference sequence). CDR3 length: 19 amino acids. With V trimmed by 3 bases and J by 0 bases, 11 bases remained unmatched. In nucleotides, the CDR3 is TGTGCCAGTAGTATTACAGGGGGCCGTAGGTTGGCAACTAATGAAAAACTGTTTTTT. It codes for CASSITGGRRLATNEKLFF.

This chain joins TRBV5-1 and TRBJ2-3; 10 bases line up with TRBD1. This CDR3 is built from 14 residues. Germline CDR1 and CDR2: SGHRS and YFSETQ. V lost 4 bases and J lost 6; bases outside the gene matches: 5. This CDR3 reads CASSRDRGSDTQYF. The CDR3 coding sequence is TGCGCCAGCAGCCGGGACAGGGGTAGTGATACGCAGTATTTT. Using reference TRBV5-1 and TRBJ2-3 for the parts outside the CDR3, the full variable domain is KAGVTQTPRYLIKTRGQQVTLSCSPISGHRSVSWYQQTPGQGLQFLFEYFSETQRNKGNFPGRFSGRQFSNSRSEMNVSTLELGDSALYLCASSRDRGSDTQYFGPGTRLTVL.

The rearrangement joins TRBV24-1 to TRBJ2-7, with D unresolved. V lost 5 bases and J lost 0, with 16 bases in between. CDR1 is KGHDR, CDR2 SFDVKD, per germline. The CDR3 is 16 residues long. The CDR3 coding sequence is TGTGCCACCAGTGTTGTGGAAAGGTTTCGCTCCTACGAGCAGTACGTC. Translating gives CATSVVERFRSYEQYV.

The table lists this clone with a few counts. The chain has TRBV5-8 and TRBJ1-1; D is uncertain. From germline, CDR1 is SGHTS and CDR2 YDEGEE. The V end lost 0 bases, the J end lost 10 bases, and 7 bases lay between the germline ends. CDR3 length: 11 amino acids. The CDR3 spells CASSLDIGAFF. The CDR3 DNA is TGTGCCAGCAGCTTGGATATAGGAGCTTTCTTT.

The genes are TRBV7-8 and TRBJ1-5, with TRBD1 as a possible D gene (6 bases). The germline CDR1 and CDR2 sequences are SGHVS and FQNEAQ. CDR3 length: 15 amino acids. V was clipped by 5 bases and J by 4 bases, with 15 bases between them. DNA for the CDR3: TGTGCCAGCAGCACCCTCCGGGACACAAATCAGCCCCAGCATTTT. Its protein is CASSTLRDTNQPQHF. The variable domain in full, completed from reference TRBV7-8 and TRBJ1-5, reads GAGVSQSPRYKVAKRGQDVALRCDPISGHVSLFWYQQALGQGPEFLTYFQNEAQLDKSGLPSDRFFAERPEGSVSTLKIQRTQQEDSAVYLCASSTLRDTNQPQHFGDGTRLSIL.

The genes are TRBV18 and TRBJ2-5; D remains unclear. CDR3 length: 13 residues. Per germline, CDR1 KGHSH and CDR2 LQKENI. V lost 3 bases and J 1 base, leaving 6 bases between the germline ends. This chain's CDR3 is CASSPGIQETQYF. CDR3 DNA: TGTGCCAGCTCACCTGGGATCCAAGAGACCCAGTACTTC.

CDR3 sequence reads: CASSLVGGARTGELFF. CDR3 DNA: TGTGCCAGCAGCTTAGTCGGGGGGGCCCGTACCGGGGAGCTGTTTTTT. V and J are TRBV7-2 and TRBJ2-2, with TRBD2 identical over 8 bases. Trimming removed 1 base from V and 5 bases from J; junction bases left unmatched: 6. Germline V gene sequence: CDR1 SGHTA, CDR2 FQGNSA. The CDR3 runs 16 residues.

This sequence joins TRBV6-5 and TRBJ1-3; TRBD1 matches at 7 bases. The trim removed 6 bases at V and 0 bases at J, leaving 2 bases unmatched. Germline V CDR1 and CDR2: MNHEY, SVGAGI. CDR3 length: 14 amino acids. The CDR3 region has the DNA TGTGCCAGCAGGGACAGGCCCTCTGGAAACACCATATATTTT. It specifies CASRDRPSGNTIYF.

The rearrangement links TRBV25-1 to TRBJ1-2; TRBD1 might be the D (5 bases). Germline V gene sequence: CDR1 MGHDK, CDR2 SYGVNS. This CDR3 has 13 residues. V lost 3 bases, J lost 2 bases, and 7 bases lay in between. CDR3 amino acids: CASSEGQNYGYTF. CDR3 sequence (DNA): TGTGCCAGCAGTGAGGGGCAGAACTATGGCTACACCTTC.

The V call is TRBV7-8, the J call TRBJ2-2; D gene unclear. CDR3 length: 16 amino acids. Germline CDR1 is SGHVS and CDR2 is FQNEAQ. The germline V and J ends were trimmed by 5 bases and 1 base, with 14 bases remaining between them. The CDR3 nucleotides are TGTGCCAGCAGCCCGGCCCCACCACTGAACACCGGGGAGCTGTTTTTT. Its translation: CASSPAPPLNTGELFF. Full variable domain (rest looked up from reference TRBV7-8 and TRBJ2-2): GAGVSQSPRYKVAKRGQDVALRCDPISGHVSLFWYQQALGQGPEFLTYFQNEAQLDKSGLPSDRFFAERPEGSVSTLKIQRTQQEDSAVYLCASSPAPPLNTGELFFGEGSRLTVL.

The V gene is TRBV18, the J gene TRBJ2-3, with D perhaps matching TRBD1 or TRBD2 (5 bases each). Germline CDR1 and CDR2: KGHSH and LQKENI. The CDR3 has 12 amino acids. The ends were cut back, 6 bases at V and 6 bases at J, with 10 bases in the middle. CDR3 coding DNA: TGTGCCAGCTCCCCCTGGGACGATACGCAGTATTTT. Translation: CASSPWDDTQYF.

The chain has TRBV28 and TRBJ1-4; D might be TRBD1 (6 bases). V lost 8 bases and J lost 4, with 17 bases in between. Germline lookup yields CDR1 MDHEN and CDR2 SYDVKM. The CDR3 is 15 residues long. The CDR3 here is CASGAITGFNEKLFF. The DNA for the CDR3 is TGTGCCAGCGGGGCTATTACAGGGTTTAATGAAAAACTGTTTTTT.

V is TRBV7-3 and J is TRBJ2-2; D is unclear. V lost 4 bases and J lost 6, with 15 bases in between. CDR3 length: 15 amino acids. CDR1 SGHTA and CDR2 FQGTGA come from the germline V gene. The DNA for the CDR3 is TGTGCCAGCAGCTACGTCCGACCCCCCGCCGGGGAGCTGTTTTTT. Translating it yields CASSYVRPPAGELFF.

V usage is TRBV7-8 and J usage is TRBJ1-1, with 11 bases matching TRBD1. J was trimmed by 5 bases and V by 5 bases; bases with no gene match: 4. The CDR3 loop spans 14 amino acids. Germline assignment: CDR1 SGHVS and CDR2 FQNEAQ. The CDR3 nucleotides read TGTGCCAGCAGCGGCGGGACAGGGGGGACTGAAGCTTTCTTT. Amino acid sequence: CASSGGTGGTEAFF.

This chain links TRBV6-6 with TRBJ2-7; 10 nucleotides match TRBD1. The germline CDR1 and CDR2 sequences are MNHNY and SVGAGI (reference sequence). V was pared by 5 bases and J by 5 bases, with 6 bases of the junction left unmatched. There are 14 residues in the CDR3. CDR3 nucleotide sequence: TGTGCCAGCAGTAAGGACAGGGGGTCCAACGAGCAGTACGTC. It codes for CASSKDRGSNEQYV.